Sequencing of this T cell receptor delta chain was carried out in a study of γδ T cells in repeated Plasmodium falciparum infection. Study details: Each infection was followed by sampling at 21 days, plus baseline and some pre-infection draws.

Flow sorting of PBMC yielded separate Vgamma9/Vdelta2+ and Vdelta2-negative gammadelta T cell populations for bulk repertoire analysis. TCRdb reapplied CATT to the multiplex PCR reads. The sample lists 75,000 to 95,000 delta-chain clones; approximately 0.96% were seen once. This clone was detected a few times. The antigen is undetermined. A far larger clone is off by one base, so a read error is likely. The same CDR3 is also encoded by other DNA sequences in this sample. The CDR3 loop spans 22 amino acids. Germline assignment: CDR1 TSWWSYY and CDR2 QGS. Study findings and constraints: Many TCRgamma sequences overlapped between individuals in stable Vgamma9/Vdelta2+ repertoires.

Here the V gene is TRDV1, but the J gene went uncalled; the DNA was not used to check the table's D call, TRDD3. The specimen was gamma-delta T cells from blood. The source of this sequence is a pool of human donors (malaria-infected and uninfected, not separated). The chain's CDR3 is CALGAPTPKYWGIRFYTDKLIF. CDR3 sequence (DNA): TGTGCTCTTGGGGCCCCTACTCCGAAGTACTGGGGGATACGCTTTTACACCGATAAGCTCATCTTT.